Each of the 6 T cell receptor beta chains below was sequenced from the same sample in a study of T cells after yellow fever vaccination. TCRdb passed the 5' RACE reads through MiXCR, listing each CDR3 protein once. The table has under 350,000 distinct CDR3 sequences, roughly 4.3% seen once; the top ten hold roughly 25%. Sequenced here: PBMCs, sampled 5 days after the yellow fever booster vaccination. The receptors derive from a young man who received the YFV17D yellow fever vaccine.

CDR3 nucleotide sequence: TGTGCCAGCAGCTTGGCGCCTACCTACGAGCAGTACGTC. Translating gives CASSLAPTYEQYV. The chain is built from TRBV7-2 and TRBJ2-7; the D is unclear. The CDR3 contains 13 residues. The germline V and J ends were trimmed by 3 bases and 2 bases, with 8 bases remaining between them. Per the germline V gene, CDR1 is SGHTA and CDR2 is FQGNSA.

Concerning this clonotype: A read error may produce the germline difference seen at one junction end. V and J are TRBV2 and TRBJ2-1, with TRBD2 identical over 9 bases. The CDR3 runs 15 residues. Germline V CDR1 and CDR2: SNHLY, FYNNEI. CDR3 in DNA: TGTGCCAGCAGAGATAGCGGGGGAGACTACTATGAGCAGTTCTTC. Protein: CASRDSGGDYYEQFF.

The chain joins TRBV25-1 to TRBJ1-4; D unclear. This CDR3 is built from 15 residues. Germline values: CDR1 MGHDK, CDR2 SYGVNS. V shed 3 bases and J shed 3 bases, with 11 bases lying between them. CDR3 bases: TGTGCCAGCAGTGAGGGTCACCGGGCTAATGAAAAACTGTTTTTT. The encoded protein is CASSEGHRANEKLFF.

The genes are TRBV12-3 or TRBV12-4 and TRBJ2-2, with TRBD1 matching 7 bases. Trimming at V came to 6 bases and at J to 4 bases, leaving 11 bases not matched to a gene. This CDR3 spans 16 amino acids. Written as DNA, the CDR3 is TGTGCCAGCAGCCCACCCCGGGACAGACGCACCGGGGAGCTGTTTTTT. It specifies CASSPPRDRRTGELFF.

At least ten counts were recorded for this clonotype. This chain uses TRBV7-2 with TRBJ1-5; D not resolved. The germline CDR1 and CDR2 sequences are SGHTA and FQGNSA. The CDR3 runs to 14 residues. Trimming stripped 0 bases from V and 5 bases from J, with 8 bases between. The CDR3 loop is CASSLAGLYQPQHF. In DNA, the CDR3 is TGTGCCAGCAGCTTAGCAGGGTTGTATCAGCCCCAGCATTTT.

This clonotype was picked up a small number of times. The gene calls are TRBV7-2 and TRBJ2-3, with a tentative D call TRBD2 (6 bases). V was trimmed by 4 bases and J by 2 bases, leaving 10 bases between them. Germline CDR1 SGHTA, CDR2 FQGNSA. The CDR3 has 14 residues. CDR3 DNA sequence: TGTGCCAGCAGCTGGAGGGTTACCACAGATACGCAGTATTTT. It translates to CASSWRVTTDTQYF.